Described below is a single T cell receptor beta chain sequence and its context. Its antigen is still unknown. The data derive from a study of cytomegalovirus exposure and HLA in healthy donors. Study-wide findings and caveats: Researchers catalogued 150 or so TCR beta chains as cytomegalovirus-associated. Most TCR sequences showed up rarely, but some public TCRs showed up in many donors.

The approximately 120-subject validation cohort, separate from the 666-subject first cohort, included the donors. Repertoires were generated with immunoSEQ multiplex PCR, while TCRdb's copy carries only in-frame clones and drops some. In the table there are 250,000 to 350,000 clones, just over 85% of which are singletons. The TCR comes from a woman younger than 35 in good health and CMV-seronegative. Material for sequencing was PBMCs.

The CDR3 loop reads CASSRAPGQLNTEAFF. The DNA of the CDR3 is TGTGCCAGCAGCAGAGCCCCGGGACAGCTGAACACTGAAGCTTTCTTT. This sequence joins TRBV21-1 and TRBJ1-1; the table names TRBD1, a call not compared with the DNA. TRBV21-1 counts as a pseudogene. This CDR3 is built from 16 residues.